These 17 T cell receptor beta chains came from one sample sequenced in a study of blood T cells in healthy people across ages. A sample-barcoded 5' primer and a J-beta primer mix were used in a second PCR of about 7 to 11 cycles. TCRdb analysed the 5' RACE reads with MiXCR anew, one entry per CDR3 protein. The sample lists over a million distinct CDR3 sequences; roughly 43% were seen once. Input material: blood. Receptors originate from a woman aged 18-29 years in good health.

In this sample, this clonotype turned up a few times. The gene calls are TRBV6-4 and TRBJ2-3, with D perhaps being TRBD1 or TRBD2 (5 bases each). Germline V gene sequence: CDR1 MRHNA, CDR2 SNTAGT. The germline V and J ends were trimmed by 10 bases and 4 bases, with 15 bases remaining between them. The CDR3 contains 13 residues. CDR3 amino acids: CATRGAHPDTQYF. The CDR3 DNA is TGTGCCACGAGAGGGGCTCACCCAGATACGCAGTATTTT.

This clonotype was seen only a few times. CDR3 DNA sequence: TGCAGCGTTGGGACCCGACAGAGTAACTATGGCTACACCTTC. Translation: CSVGTRQSNYGYTF. The gene calls are TRBV29-1 and TRBJ1-2; D is perhaps TRBD1 (5 bases). This CDR3 region has 14 residues. Germline V gene data show CDR1 as SQVTM and CDR2 as ANQGSEA. Trimming pared 4 bases from V and 1 base from J, leaving 13 bases between.

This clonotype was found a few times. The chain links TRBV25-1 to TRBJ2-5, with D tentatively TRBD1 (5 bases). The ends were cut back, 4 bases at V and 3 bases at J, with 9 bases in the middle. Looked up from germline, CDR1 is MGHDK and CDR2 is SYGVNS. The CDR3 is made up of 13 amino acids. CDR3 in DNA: TGTGCCAGCAGTGGTGGACAAGAAGAGACCCAGTACTTC. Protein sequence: CASSGGQEETQYF.

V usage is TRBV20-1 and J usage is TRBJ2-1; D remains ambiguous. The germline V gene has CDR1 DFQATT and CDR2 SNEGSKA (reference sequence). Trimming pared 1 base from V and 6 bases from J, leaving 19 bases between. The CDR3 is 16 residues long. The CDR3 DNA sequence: TGCAGTGCTAGAGGGCGGTTGGACGCCGACCTCAATGAGCAGTTCTTC. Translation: CSARGRLDADLNEQFF.

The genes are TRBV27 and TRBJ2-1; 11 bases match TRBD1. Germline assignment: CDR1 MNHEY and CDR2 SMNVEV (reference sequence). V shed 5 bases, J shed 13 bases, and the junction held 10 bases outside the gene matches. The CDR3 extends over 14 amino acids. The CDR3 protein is CASSLGQGAETQFF. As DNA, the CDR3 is TGTGCCAGCAGTCTCGGACAGGGGGCAGAGACCCAGTTCTTC.

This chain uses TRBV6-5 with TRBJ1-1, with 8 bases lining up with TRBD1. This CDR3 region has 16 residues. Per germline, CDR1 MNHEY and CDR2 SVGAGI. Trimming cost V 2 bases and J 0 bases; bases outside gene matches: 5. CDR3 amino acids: CASSYMRTGMNTEAFF. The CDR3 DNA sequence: TGTGCCAGCAGTTACATGAGGACAGGGATGAACACTGAAGCTTTCTTT.

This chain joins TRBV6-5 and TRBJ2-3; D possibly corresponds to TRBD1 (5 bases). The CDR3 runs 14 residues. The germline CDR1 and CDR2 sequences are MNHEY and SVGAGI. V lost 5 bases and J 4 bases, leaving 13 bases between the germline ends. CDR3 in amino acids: CASSATVLADTQYF. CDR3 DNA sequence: TGTGCCAGCAGTGCGACAGTGTTGGCAGATACGCAGTATTTT.

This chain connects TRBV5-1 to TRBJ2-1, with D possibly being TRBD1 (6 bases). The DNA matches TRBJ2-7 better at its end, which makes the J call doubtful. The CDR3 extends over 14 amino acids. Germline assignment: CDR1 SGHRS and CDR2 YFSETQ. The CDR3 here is CASSWTDQYNEQYF. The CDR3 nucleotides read TGCGCCAGCAGCTGGACAGACCAATACAATGAGCAGTACTTC.

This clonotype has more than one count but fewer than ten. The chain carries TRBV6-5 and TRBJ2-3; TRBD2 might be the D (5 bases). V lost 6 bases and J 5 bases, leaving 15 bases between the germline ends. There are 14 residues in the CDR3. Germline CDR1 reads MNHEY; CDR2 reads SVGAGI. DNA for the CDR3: TGTGCCAGCAGGGCAACTAGTTGGGTAGATACGCAGTATTTT. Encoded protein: CASRATSWVDTQYF.

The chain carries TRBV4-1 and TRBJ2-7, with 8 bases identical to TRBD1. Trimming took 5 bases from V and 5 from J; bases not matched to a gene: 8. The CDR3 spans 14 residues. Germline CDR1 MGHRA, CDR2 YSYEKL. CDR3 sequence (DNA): TGCGCCAGCAGCTCATGGACAGGGCGCAACGAGCAGTACTTC. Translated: CASSSWTGRNEQYF.

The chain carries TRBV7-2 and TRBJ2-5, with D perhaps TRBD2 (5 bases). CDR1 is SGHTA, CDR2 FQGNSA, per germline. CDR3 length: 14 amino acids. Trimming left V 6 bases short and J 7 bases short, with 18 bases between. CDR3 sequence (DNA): TGTGCCAGCAGATCCACTAGAGGCCCGGGGACCCAGTACTTC. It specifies CASRSTRGPGTQYF.

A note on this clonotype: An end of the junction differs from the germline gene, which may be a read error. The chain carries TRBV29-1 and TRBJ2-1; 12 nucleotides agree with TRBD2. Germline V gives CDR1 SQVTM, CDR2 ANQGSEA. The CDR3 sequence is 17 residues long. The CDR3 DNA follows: TGCAGCGCCCCGGGACTAGCGGGTCTAAGCTCCTACAAGGAGCAGTTCTTC. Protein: CSAPGLAGLSSYKEQFF.

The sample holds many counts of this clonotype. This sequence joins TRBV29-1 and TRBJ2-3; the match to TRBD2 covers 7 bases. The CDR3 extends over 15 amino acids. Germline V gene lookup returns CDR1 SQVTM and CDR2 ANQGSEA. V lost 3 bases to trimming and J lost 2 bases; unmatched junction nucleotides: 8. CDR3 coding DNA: TGCAGCGTTGATCAGGGAGGGGTCTCCACAGATACGCAGTATTTT. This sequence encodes CSVDQGGVSTDTQYF.

In DNA form, the CDR3 reads TGCGCCAGCAGCCAGGCTGGGAAAGAGACCCAGTACTTC. Protein product: CASSQAGKETQYF. The V call is TRBV4-1, the J call TRBJ2-5; D gene unclear. The V gene's germline CDR1 is MGHRA and CDR2 YSYEKL. CDR3 length: 13 residues. Trimming cost V 3 bases and J 3 bases, with 8 bases left between them.

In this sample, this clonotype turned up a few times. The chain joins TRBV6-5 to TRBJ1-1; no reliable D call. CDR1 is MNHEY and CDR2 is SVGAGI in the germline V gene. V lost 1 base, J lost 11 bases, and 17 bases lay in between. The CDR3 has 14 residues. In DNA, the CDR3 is TGTGCCAGCAGTTACTTTGCTGGCCGTTATGAGGCTTTCTTT. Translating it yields CASSYFAGRYEAFF.

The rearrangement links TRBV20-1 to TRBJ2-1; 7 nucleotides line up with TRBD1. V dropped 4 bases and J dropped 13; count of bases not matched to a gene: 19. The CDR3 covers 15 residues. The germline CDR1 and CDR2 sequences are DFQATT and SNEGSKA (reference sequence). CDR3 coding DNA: TGCAGTGCTAACCGGGACAGCCTAAACCAAGAGACCCAGTTCTTC. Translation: CSANRDSLNQETQFF.

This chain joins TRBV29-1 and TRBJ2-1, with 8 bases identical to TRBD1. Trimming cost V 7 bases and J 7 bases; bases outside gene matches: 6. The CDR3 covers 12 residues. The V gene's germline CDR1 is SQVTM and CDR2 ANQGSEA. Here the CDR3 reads CSAGTGQNEQFF. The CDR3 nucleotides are TGCAGCGCCGGGACAGGACAGAATGAGCAGTTCTTC.